What follows describes a single T cell receptor beta chain. No cognate antigen has been identified for it. Nothing much larger sits one base from this clone, and base qualities are not available. The TCR beta CDR3 regions were amplified from the RNA transcripts. A first-round RT-PCR of the TCR CDR3 used the HTBI primer set with the Qiagen OneStep RT-PCR kit. The libraries were constructed in a second round of multiplex PCR and then size-selected and purified. The libraries were sequenced on an Illumina HiSeq2000 using paired-end 100 bp reads. The paper's data handling went like this. SOAPnuke was used to process the raw data, throwing out any read that contained adapters or uncalled bases, had a mean Phred below 15, or lacked an exact constant-primer or identifier match. High-quality paired reads were merged using COPE v1.2.5, and each unique nucleotide sequence was defined as a clonotype. MiTCR v1.1 was used to align clonotypes to the IMGT TRBV, TRBD and TRBJ reference segments. Analysis was restricted to V-J combinations with a frequency above 0.0001, which covered about 99% of repertoires. A TCS score was defined as the ratio between F50 (clonal expansion) and ExV (chaos), using BLOSUM62-based TCRdist between CDR3 peptides within each V-J. Welch's t-statistics and random forest reduced roughly 530 V-J features to around 14, which were used in a naive Bayes classifier (R e1071). TCRdb's own reprocessing of the public reads used fastp at Q25 and MiXCR and kept productive beta chains. One record per CDR3 amino acid sequence lists the most common genes and DNA. V and J calls and clone size were set by TCRdb, not the authors. The table for this sample lists approximately 260,000 distinct CDR3 sequences; roughly 15% of them were counted only once. Roughly 30% of the sample is in the top ten clones.

Germline trimming amounts to 3 bases on V and 5 bases on J, with 4 as the count of junction bases outside the gene matches. Taken from the germline V gene, the CDR1 and CDR2 loops are SGDLS and YYNGEE. From cysteine to phenylalanine, the CDR3 is 15 amino acids long. Just the 45-base CDR3 DNA is kept, in frame starting at base 1. Hyperthyroidism patients were newly diagnosed, with disease duration under 2 months, and aged 18 to 65 years. The study excluded patients with uncontrolled infections, other autoimmune diseases, pregnancy or lactation. Diagnoses were based on clinical symptoms, serum thyroxine and TRAb, thyroid ultrasound and orbital computed tomography. For progressor patients, blood was drawn at the first diagnosis of hyperthyroidism, before any ophthalmopathy symptoms had appeared. PBMCs were isolated from 10 ml of fresh peripheral blood by Ficoll-Paque density gradient centrifugation. Progressor patients were initially diagnosed with Graves' hyperthyroidism and developed ophthalmopathy during follow-up. Total RNA was extracted with Trizol reagent, and quality was checked on an Agilent 2100 Bioanalyzer.

This entry belongs to a study of T cells in Graves' hyperthyroidism and ophthalmopathy (dated by TCRdb to about 2019). Notes on the research overall: Peripheral blood was collected at initial diagnosis, before any treatment. The approximately 90 discovery patients were randomly split 7:3 into training and test sets. The study also compared thyroid tissue and blood T-cell repertoires from a handful of Graves' hyperthyroidism patients. To identify distinguishing TCR V-J signatures, a discovery cohort of about a hundred patients was used, comprising some 45 with Graves' ophthalmopathy and around 60 with stable Graves' hyperthyroidism. The paper describes TCR Vbeta CDR3 sequencing of around 140 peripheral blood samples, made up of approximately 40 ophthalmopathy patients, around 73 hyperthyroidism patients and roughly 17 progressor patients. After blood sampling, hyperthyroidism patients were treated with methimazole at a starting dose of 30 mg daily, and ophthalmopathy patients were treated with high-dose intravenous methylprednisolone. Prospective prediction of ophthalmopathy was tested in an independent validation cohort consisting of about 20 hyperthyroidism patients and some 17 patients who later progressed to ophthalmopathy.

The paper as a whole reports these results and caveats: A 13 V-J signature model separated ophthalmopathy from stable hyperthyroidism, with around 91% sensitivity and about 81% specificity in cross-validation and 80%/75% in testing. Sample size was not statistically predetermined, and investigators were not blinded to group allocation. Blood samples also contained most of the expanded thyroid clonotypes (frequency above 0.001), which suggests that blood repertoires may reflect thyroid immune responses. In validation, the model predicted progression to ophthalmopathy a median of approximately 6.3 months before onset, with over 60% sensitivity and more than 72% specificity.

The chain employs TRBV9 and TRBJ2-2, with 10 junctional bases fitting TRBD2. The sample taken for sequencing was blood. The TCR sequence derives from a woman between 45 and 65 years old with Graves' hyperthyroidism that later progressed to Graves' ophthalmopathy. The CDR3 has the sequence CASSGSGRGTGELFF. The nucleotides are TGTGCCAGCAGCGGGAGCGGGAGGGGTACCGGGGAGCTGTTTTTT.